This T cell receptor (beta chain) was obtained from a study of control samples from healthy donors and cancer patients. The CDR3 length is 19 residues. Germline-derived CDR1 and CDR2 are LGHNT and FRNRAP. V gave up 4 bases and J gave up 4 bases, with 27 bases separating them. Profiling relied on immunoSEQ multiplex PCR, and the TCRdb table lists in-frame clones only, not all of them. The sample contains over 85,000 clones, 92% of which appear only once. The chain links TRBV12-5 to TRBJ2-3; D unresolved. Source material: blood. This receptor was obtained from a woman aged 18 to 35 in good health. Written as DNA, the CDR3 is TGTGCTAGTGGTTCAAACCTCCCATTTATGGCGCGCTCAGCAGATACGCAGTATTTT. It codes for CASGSNLPFMARSADTQYF.